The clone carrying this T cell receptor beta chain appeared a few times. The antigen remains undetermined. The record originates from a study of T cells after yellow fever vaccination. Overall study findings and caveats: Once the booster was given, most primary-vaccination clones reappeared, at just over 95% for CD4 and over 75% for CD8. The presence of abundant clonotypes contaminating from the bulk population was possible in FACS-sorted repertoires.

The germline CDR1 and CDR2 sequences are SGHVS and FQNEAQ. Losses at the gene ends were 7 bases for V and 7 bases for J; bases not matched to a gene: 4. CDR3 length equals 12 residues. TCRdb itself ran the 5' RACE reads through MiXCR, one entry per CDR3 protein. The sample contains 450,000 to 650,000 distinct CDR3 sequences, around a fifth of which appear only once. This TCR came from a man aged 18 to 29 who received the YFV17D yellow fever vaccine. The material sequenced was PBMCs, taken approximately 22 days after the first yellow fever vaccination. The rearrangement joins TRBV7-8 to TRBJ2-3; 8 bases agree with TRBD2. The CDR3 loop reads CASTGGGNTQYF. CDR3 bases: TGTGCCAGCACAGGCGGGGGGAATACGCAGTATTTT.